These 2 T cell receptor beta chains were sequenced from one sample in a study of blood T cell repertoires in COVID-19. The method was immunoSEQ multiplex PCR; TCRdb's version includes in-frame clones alone and lacks a portion of them. The sample consists of 340,000 or so clones, 80% to 90% of them appearing once. Sequenced material: PBMCs or T cells enriched from blood (not recorded which). These receptors came from a woman in her forties with acute COVID-19.

The CDR3 region is CASSLYGLGGAARSDTQYF. CDR3 DNA sequence: TGTGCCAGCAGCTTATATGGATTAGGGGGGGCGGCTCGGTCAGATACGCAGTATTTT. The chain has TRBV7-3 and TRBJ2-3; D possibly corresponds to TRBD2 (7 bases). CDR1 is SGHTA and CDR2 is FQGTGA in the germline V gene. The V end was cut by 2 bases, the J end by 4 bases, with 25 bases between. The CDR3 loop spans 19 amino acids.

The chain combines TRBV5-5 with TRBJ1-1, with 7 bases that match TRBD1. In germline, CDR1 is SGHKS, CDR2 YYEKEE (reference sequence). V was pared by 4 bases and J by 4 bases, with 13 bases of the junction left unmatched. The CDR3 sequence is 16 residues long. The DNA of the CDR3 is TGTGCCAGCAGCACAGGGACAGCTCAACGGGGCACTGAAGCTTTCTTT. Its translation: CASSTGTAQRGTEAFF.